These 9 T cell receptor beta chains were sequenced from one sample in a study of OX40 agonist ivuxolimab in advanced cancers. Libraries were prepared by immunoSEQ multiplex PCR; TCRdb keeps only in-frame clonotypes and omits some of them. The sample includes more than 40,000 clones, about 86% seen only once; the top ten take 10%. This specimen was CD4+ or CD8+ T cells sorted from blood, taken in a trial of the OX40 agonist ivuxolimab. These receptors were obtained from an adult with an advanced solid tumor such as melanoma, head and neck, liver or kidney cancer.

The chain recombines TRBV5-5 with TRBJ2-7, with no clear D. The germline V gene encodes CDR1 SGHKS and CDR2 YYEKEE (reference sequence). The CDR3 extends over 14 amino acids. Trimming shortened V by 5 bases and J by 6 bases, and 18 bases separated the two germline ends. Here the CDR3 DNA reads TGTGCCAGCAGTTCCCACCTAACCCAACTCGAGCAGTACTTC. This codes for CASSSHLTQLEQYF.

The chain recombines TRBV23-1 with TRBJ1-1; 8 bases fit TRBD1. TRBV23-1 is flagged as an ORF with uncertain function. Unmatched junction bases numbered 8, after V lost 4 bases and J lost 1 base. The CDR3 has 16 amino acids. CDR3 sequence: CASSRTGGEGNTEAFF. The CDR3, as DNA: TGCGCCAGCAGTCGAACAGGGGGAGAGGGGAACACTGAAGCTTTCTTT.

The chain is built from TRBV5-1 and TRBJ2-7; a possible D gene is TRBD1 (6 bases). The length of the CDR3 is 14 residues. V lost 2 bases and J lost 2, with 11 bases in between. CDR1 is SGHRS and CDR2 is YFSETQ in the germline V gene. The CDR3 bases are TGCGCCAGCAGCTTCCGGGACACCCCCTACGAGCAGTACTTC. Its translation is CASSFRDTPYEQYF.

CDR3 nucleotide sequence: TGTGCTAGTGGTTTGGGCGAGCAGCCCCAGCATTTT. It specifies CASGLGEQPQHF. V and J are TRBV12-5 and TRBJ1-5, with D hard to call. Germline CDR1 LGHNT, CDR2 FRNRAP. The CDR3 consists of 12 residues. Deletions cut 1 base from V and 7 bases from J, with 5 bases between. Variable domain in full (rest from reference TRBV12-5 and TRBJ1-5): DARVTQTPRHKVTEMGQEVTMRCQPILGHNTVFWYRQTMMQGLELLAYFRNRAPLDDSGMPKDRFSAEMPDATLATLKIQPSEPRDSAVYFCASGLGEQPQHFGDGTRLSIL.

The rearrangement joins TRBV6-6 to TRBJ2-3, with TRBD1 matching over 8 bases. V was clipped by 6 bases and J by 7 bases; unmatched bases: 12. This CDR3 has 15 residues. Germline V gene sequence: CDR1 MNHNY, CDR2 SVGAGI (reference sequence). CDR3 sequence (DNA): TGTGCCAGCAGCTCGTACAGGGGGGTCCAGCATACGCAGTATTTT. This codes for CASSSYRGVQHTQYF.

The CDR3 loop reads CASSLAGGSAAQETQYF. DNA for the CDR3: TGTGCCAGCAGCTTAGCGGGGGGATCCGCCGCTCAAGAGACCCAGTACTTC. The rearrangement links TRBV7-2 to TRBJ2-5; weak D call: TRBD2 (6 bases). V was clipped by 0 bases and J by 2 bases, with 16 bases between them. The germline CDR1 and CDR2 sequences are SGHTA and FQGNSA. This CDR3 contains 17 residues. Full variable domain (remainder filled in from reference TRBV7-2 and TRBJ2-5): GAGVSQSPSNKVTEKGKDVELRCDPISGHTALYWYRQSLGQGLEFLIYFQGNSAPDKSGLPSDRFSAERTGGSVSTLTIQRTQQEDSAVYLCASSLAGGSAAQETQYFGPGTRLLVL.

This clone came up once. The chain combines TRBV10-3 with TRBJ1-2; D uncertain. V lost 6 bases, J lost 8 bases, and 16 bases lay in between. The CDR3 contains 13 residues. CDR1 is ENHRY, CDR2 SYGVKD, per germline. The CDR3 DNA sequence: TGTGCCATCAGCACCCGGGAGGGAGTAGGCTACACCTTC. The encoded protein is CAISTREGVGYTF.

The chain couples TRBV6-5 to TRBJ2-7, with D unresolved. The CDR3 is made up of 13 amino acids. Between the trimmed V and J ends, which lost 4 bases and 4 bases, there was a span of 11 bases. Germline V gene lookup returns CDR1 MNHEY and CDR2 SVGAGI. CDR3 DNA sequence: TGTGCCAGCAGTTTCACGACTGTATACGAGCAGTACTTC. Translated: CASSFTTVYEQYF.

The chain carries TRBV27 and TRBJ2-3; no clear D gene. Trimming left V 0 bases short and J 4 bases short, with 11 bases between. The CDR3 has 15 residues. Germline values: CDR1 MNHEY, CDR2 SMNVEV (reference sequence). In DNA, the CDR3 is TGTGCCAGCAGTTTATCGCCGAAAAGGGCAGATACGCAGTATTTT. As protein: CASSLSPKRADTQYF.